The rows below give T cell receptor beta chains drawn from one sample of a study of T cell responses to AZD1222 COVID-19 vaccine. Assay: immunoSEQ multiplex PCR; the TCRdb copy retains only in-frame clones and omits some. This table holds more than 70,000 clones, 80% to 90% found once. Sequenced material: peripheral blood, taken on day 0 of AZD1222 vaccination. These receptors were obtained from an adult in good health. CDR3s include the opening cysteine and the closing phenylalanine or tryptophan. The order of the fields is clone size, J gene, D gene, V gene, CDR3 protein, CDR3 DNA. A D gene is named only where the DNA matches it firmly. Size is omitted from some rows. Given values are once, few, many or a class for expanded clones.

size: NA; J: TRBJ2-1; D: NA; V: TRBV2; CDR3: CASSLQGNEQFF; DNA: TGTGCCAGCAGTCTACAGGGCAATGAGCAGTTCTTC
size: NA; J: TRBJ2-1; D: TRBD2; V: TRBV19; CDR3: CASSASTSGASYNEQFF; DNA: TGTGCCAGTAGTGCGTCAACTAGCGGGGCCTCCTACAATGAGCAGTTCTTC
size: once; J: TRBJ1-2; D: NA; V: TRBV7-9; CDR3: CASSLGSGGYGYTF; DNA: TGTGCCAGCAGCTTAGGGTCCGGGGGCTATGGCTACACCTTC
size: NA; J: TRBJ1-5; D: NA; V: TRBV21-1; CDR3: CASKENYSNQPQHF; DNA: TGTGCCAGCAAGGAGAATTATAGCAATCAGCCCCAGCATTTT
size: once; J: TRBJ2-5; D: TRBD2; V: TRBV23-1; CDR3: CASSSTISGTAQETQYF; DNA: TGCGCCAGCAGTAGCACAATTAGCGGGACGGCTCAAGAGACCCAGTACTTC
size: NA; J: TRBJ1-2; D: NA; V: TRBV7-9; CDR3: CASSLDSPSGYTF; DNA: TGTGCCAGCAGCTTAGATTCCCCCTCAGGCTACACCTTC
size: NA; J: TRBJ1-1; D: NA; V: TRBV4-2; CDR3: CASTDAGRNTEAFF; DNA: TGTGCCAGCACCGACGCAGGGAGGAACACTGAAGCTTTCTTT
size: once; J: TRBJ1-5; D: TRBD1; V: TRBV19; CDR3: CASRTVDRANQPQHF; DNA: TGTGCCAGTAGAACGGTGGACAGGGCCAATCAGCCCCAGCATTTT
size: NA; J: TRBJ1-2; D: TRBD1; V: TRBV2; CDR3: CASSVSGQEPYGYTF; DNA: TGTGCCAGCAGTGTGTCGGGACAGGAACCTTATGGCTACACCTTC
size: NA; J: TRBJ1-3; D: NA; V: TRBV27; CDR3: CASWPGASSGNTIYF; DNA: TGTGCCAGCTGGCCAGGGGCGAGCTCTGGAAACACCATATATTTT
size: once; J: TRBJ1-6; D: NA; V: TRBV6-5; CDR3: CASSYHRTSYNSPLHF; DNA: TGTGCCAGCAGTTACCACAGGACCTCCTATAATTCACCCCTCCACTTT
size: NA; J: TRBJ2-7; D: NA; V: TRBV2; CDR3: CASSESPGPYEQYF; DNA: TGTGCCAGCAGTGAATCGCCAGGACCCTACGAGCAGTACTTC
size: NA; J: TRBJ2-1; D: NA; V: TRBV10-3; CDR3: CATHISGLENEQFF; DNA: TGTGCCACCCATATTTCGGGACTTGAGAATGAGCAGTTCTTC
size: NA; J: TRBJ1-5; D: NA; V: TRBV5-8; CDR3: CASSNRLLQPQHF; DNA: TGTGCCAGCAGCAACAGGTTACTCCAGCCCCAGCATTTT
size: NA; J: TRBJ1-1; D: NA; V: TRBV5-4; CDR3: CASSPRTVDTEAFF; DNA: TGTGCCAGCAGCCCCCGGACAGTTGACACTGAAGCTTTCTTT
size: NA; J: TRBJ1-1; D: TRBD1; V: TRBV19; CDR3: CASIPGTGELYTEAFF; DNA: TGTGCCAGTATTCCAGGGACAGGGGAGTTGTACACTGAAGCTTTCTTT
size: NA; J: TRBJ1-2; D: NA; V: TRBV12-3/TRBV12-4; CDR3: CASSQGEGYGYTF; DNA: TGTGCCAGCAGTCAAGGGGAGGGCTATGGCTACACCTTC
size: NA; J: TRBJ2-1; D: TRBD2; V: TRBV29-1; CDR3: CSVESWWVRLAGTRDEQFF; DNA: TGCAGCGTTGAATCCTGGTGGGTTCGACTAGCGGGGACTAGGGATGAGCAGTTCTTC
size: NA; J: TRBJ1-3; D: NA; V: TRBV19; CDR3: CASSRRGEQVNSGNTIYF; DNA: TGTGCCAGTAGTAGACGTGGGGAACAGGTGAACTCTGGAAACACCATATATTTT
size: NA; J: TRBJ1-1; D: TRBD1; V: TRBV29-1; CDR3: CSSAGTGFSEAFF; DNA: TGCAGCTCCGCCGGGACAGGGTTTTCTGAAGCTTTCTTT
size: NA; J: TRBJ1-5; D: NA; V: TRBV5-6; CDR3: CASSLLGLGPNQPQHF; DNA: TGTGCCAGCAGCTTGTTGGGGTTAGGGCCCAATCAGCCCCAGCATTTT
size: NA; J: TRBJ1-5; D: NA; V: TRBV28; CDR3: CASKSLTPNQPQHF; DNA: TGTGCCAGCAAAAGTTTGACACCGAATCAGCCCCAGCATTTT
size: NA; J: TRBJ1-1; D: NA; V: TRBV10-1; CDR3: CASSERDAGASNTEAFF; DNA: TGCGCCAGCAGTGAGCGGGATGCCGGGGCTTCTAACACTGAAGCTTTCTTT
size: NA; J: TRBJ1-3; D: NA; V: TRBV9; CDR3: CASSGGIGGNTIYF; DNA: TGTGCCAGCAGTGGGGGGATTGGTGGAAACACCATATATTTT
size: NA; J: TRBJ1-3; D: NA; V: TRBV19; CDR3: CASNGPGTIYF; DNA: TGTGCCAGTAACGGCCCGGGTACCATATATTTT
size: NA; J: TRBJ2-2; D: NA; V: TRBV5-1; CDR3: CASSSPGAGELFF; DNA: TGCGCCAGCAGCTCCCCAGGGGCCGGGGAGCTGTTTTTT
size: NA; J: TRBJ1-5; D: NA; V: TRBV11-3; CDR3: CASSFGQGPYSNQPQHF; DNA: TGTGCCAGCAGCTTCGGCCAGGGCCCCTATAGCAATCAGCCCCAGCATTTT
size: few; J: TRBJ2-2; D: TRBD2; V: TRBV4-3; CDR3: CASSQEWAGANTGELFF; DNA: TGCGCCAGCAGCCAAGAATGGGCGGGGGCGAACACCGGGGAGCTGTTTTTT
size: NA; J: TRBJ1-1; D: TRBD1; V: TRBV27; CDR3: CASNPLTGLNTEAFF; DNA: TGTGCCAGCAACCCATTGACAGGGTTGAACACTGAAGCTTTCTTT
size: NA; J: TRBJ2-5; D: TRBD2; V: TRBV24-1; CDR3: CATSGASGSQRGGMEETQYF; DNA: TGTGCCACCAGTGGTGCCAGTGGCTCTCAACGGGGGGGAATGGAAGAGACCCAGTACTTC
size: NA; J: TRBJ1-5; D: NA; V: TRBV6-2/TRBV6-3; CDR3: CASSYGGGPEQPQHF; DNA: TGTGCCAGCAGTTACGGTGGGGGGCCGGAACAGCCCCAGCATTTT
size: once; J: TRBJ1-5; D: TRBD1; V: TRBV5-8; CDR3: CASSPRPGGGQPQHF; DNA: TGTGCCAGCAGCCCCCGGCCAGGGGGAGGTCAGCCCCAGCATTTT
size: NA; J: TRBJ2-5; D: TRBD2; V: TRBV5-4; CDR3: CASSTGGGAGKTQYF; DNA: TGTGCCAGCAGCACCGGCGGGGGGGCCGGGAAGACCCAGTACTTC